This T cell receptor beta chain emerged from a study of shared clonotypes between healthy human individuals. The study's findings and limits: Represented diversity (both genetic and exposure-history) was limited by the small number of donors.

The data were produced by immunoSEQ multiplex PCR, yet TCRdb's version contains in-frame clones alone and is incomplete. The sample has hundreds of thousands of clones, roughly 77% seen once; the top ten hold 13%. As to this clone: The antigen is undetermined.

This TCR derives from a woman between 40 and 50 years old in good health. Some clones in this sample may be carry-over from other donors' samples. The sample taken for sequencing was PBMCs.

The DNA for the CDR3 is TGTGCCAGCAGTTCAGACAGGGCGGGGAGCAATCAGCCCCAGCATTTT. It yields the protein CASSSDRAGSNQPQHF. This chain connects TRBV28 to TRBJ1-5; 7 positions match TRBD1. Trimming cost V 4 bases and J 1 base; bases outside gene matches: 7. This CDR3 spans 16 amino acids. From germline, CDR1 is MDHEN and CDR2 SYDVKM. The complete variable domain, with remaining parts taken from reference TRBV28 and TRBJ1-5, reads DVKVTQSSRYLVKRTGEKVFLECVQDMDHENMFWYRQDPGLGLRLIYFSYDVKMKEKGDIPEGYSVSREKKERFSLILESASTNQTSMYLCASSSDRAGSNQPQHFGDGTRLSIL.